Listed below are T cell receptor beta chains from one sample, sequenced in a study of T cell responses to AZD1222 COVID-19 vaccine. This table comes from immunoSEQ multiplex PCR, and its TCRdb copy is limited to in-frame clones, with some not included. The sample holds tens of thousands of clones, about 92% seen once. The sample consisted of peripheral blood, taken on day 0 of AZD1222 vaccination. The receptors originated from an adult in good health. Each CDR3 is given with its conserved first and last residue. Fields, in order: clone size, D gene, V gene, J gene, CDR3 protein, CDR3 DNA. The D gene is left open where the match is weak. Part of the rows lack a size; the others show once, few, many or a class for expanded clones.

NA	NA	TRBV6-5	TRBJ1-2	CASSQDRLNYGYTF	TGTGCCAGCAGTCAGGACAGACTGAACTATGGCTACACCTTC
NA	NA	TRBV19	TRBJ1-2	CASSRDNTNYGYTF	TGTGCCAGTAGTAGGGACAACACCAACTATGGCTACACCTTC
once	NA	TRBV6-2/TRBV6-3	TRBJ1-2	CASSSTREFGGYTF	TGTGCCAGCAGTTCGACTCGGGAGTTCGGCGGCTACACCTTC
NA	NA	TRBV7-3	TRBJ2-5	CASSPAGGNQETQYF	TGTGCCAGCAGCCCCGCGGGCGGGAATCAAGAGACCCAGTACTTC
NA	TRBD1	TRBV6-6	TRBJ2-2	CASSHASGTGGFANTGELFF	TGTGCCAGCAGTCACGCCTCCGGGACAGGGGGCTTCGCGAACACCGGGGAGCTGTTTTTT
NA	NA	TRBV7-9	TRBJ1-4	CASSLEYLPTNEKLFF	TGTGCCAGCAGCTTAGAATACCTGCCAACTAATGAAAAACTGTTTTTT
NA	TRBD1	TRBV3-1/TRBV3-2	TRBJ1-1	CASSRTGGTEAFF	TGTGCCAGCAGCCGTACAGGGGGCACTGAAGCTTTCTTT
once	NA	TRBV7-3	TRBJ2-3	CASSLDPLTDTQYF	TGTGCCAGCAGTCTGGACCCCCTCACAGATACGCAGTATTTT
NA	TRBD1	TRBV7-8	TRBJ2-7	CADLPGQDYEQYF	TGTGCCGACTTGCCGGGACAGGACTACGAGCAGTACTTC
once	NA	TRBV18	TRBJ1-2	CASSPPSGGTANYGYTF	TGTGCCAGCTCACCACCCTCCGGAGGGACCGCTAACTATGGCTACACCTTC
NA	NA	TRBV4-3	TRBJ2-1	CASSQGFNNEQFF	TGCGCCAGCAGCCAAGGGTTCAACAATGAGCAGTTCTTC
NA	NA	TRBV6-1	TRBJ2-3	CASSAVSKGFGRTDTQYF	TGTGCCAGCAGTGCCGTTTCAAAGGGGTTCGGTCGCACAGATACGCAGTATTTT
NA	NA	TRBV5-4	TRBJ2-2	CASSSTGGELFF	TGTGCCAGCAGCTCGACAGGCGGGGAGCTGTTTTTT
NA	NA	TRBV29-1	TRBJ1-2	CSAGGRVEGGYTF	TGCAGCGCTGGAGGCAGGGTCGAGGGTGGCTACACCTTC